This T cell receptor (beta chain) emerged from a study of blood T cell repertoires in COVID-19. In the study overall: PBMCs, B-cell-depleted T cells, or T cells were the source of the cDNA or gDNA that made up the material.

V was shortened by 4 bases and J by 9 bases, with 16 bases between the two germline ends. The CDR3 spans 14 residues. CDR1 is LNHDA and CDR2 is SQIVND in the germline V gene (reference sequence). Original analysis: Reference gene primer amplification gave nucleated cell count estimates. Assay used: immunoSEQ multiplex PCR; TCRdb lists only in-frame clones, some missing. Clone size and the V and J calls come from that table; the DNA yielded D and trimming. Among under 200,000 clones, around 83% were seen once, and the ten largest hold more than 1.5%. The chain is built from TRBV19 and TRBJ2-1, with D tentatively TRBD2 (5 bases). This TCR came from a human donor in a cohort sampled during active COVID-19. Sample: peripheral blood. Here the CDR3 DNA reads TGTGCCAGTAGTAACACCGGGCGGGCTGTTGAGCAGTTCTTC. This gives the protein CASSNTGRAVEQFF. Combining the CDR3 with reference TRBV19 and TRBJ2-1 gives the whole variable domain DGGITQSPKYLFRKEGQNVTLSCEQNLNHDAMYWYRQDPGQGLRLIYYSQIVNDFQKGDIAEGYSVSREKKESFPLTVTSAQKNPTAFYLCASSNTGRAVEQFFGPGTRLTVL.